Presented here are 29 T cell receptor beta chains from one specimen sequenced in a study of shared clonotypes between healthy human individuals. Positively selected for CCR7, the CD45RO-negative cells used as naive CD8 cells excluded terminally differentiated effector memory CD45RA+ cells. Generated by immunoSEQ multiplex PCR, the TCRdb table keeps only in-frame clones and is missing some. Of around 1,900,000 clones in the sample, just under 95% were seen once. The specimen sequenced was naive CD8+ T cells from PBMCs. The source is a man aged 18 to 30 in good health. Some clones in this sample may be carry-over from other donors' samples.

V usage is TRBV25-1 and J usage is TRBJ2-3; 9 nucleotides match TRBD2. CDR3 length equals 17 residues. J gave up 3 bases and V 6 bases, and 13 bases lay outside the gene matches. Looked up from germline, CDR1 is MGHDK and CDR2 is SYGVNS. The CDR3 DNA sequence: TGTGCCAGCAGCGAGTGGGCGGGAGGGCCTAAGACAGATACGCAGTATTTT. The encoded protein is CASSEWAGGPKTDTQYF.

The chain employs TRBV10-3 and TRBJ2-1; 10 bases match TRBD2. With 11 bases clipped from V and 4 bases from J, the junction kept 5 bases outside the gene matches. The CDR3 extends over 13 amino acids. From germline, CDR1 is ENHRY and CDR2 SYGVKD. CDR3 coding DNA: TGTGCCGTAACTAGCGGGGCTTACAATGAGCAGTTCTTC. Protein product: CAVTSGAYNEQFF.

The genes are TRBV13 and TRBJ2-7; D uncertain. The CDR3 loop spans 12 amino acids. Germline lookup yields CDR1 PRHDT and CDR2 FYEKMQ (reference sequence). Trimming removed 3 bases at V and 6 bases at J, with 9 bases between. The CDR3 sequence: CASSFPRSEQYF. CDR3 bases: TGTGCCAGCAGCTTCCCACGGAGCGAGCAGTACTTC.

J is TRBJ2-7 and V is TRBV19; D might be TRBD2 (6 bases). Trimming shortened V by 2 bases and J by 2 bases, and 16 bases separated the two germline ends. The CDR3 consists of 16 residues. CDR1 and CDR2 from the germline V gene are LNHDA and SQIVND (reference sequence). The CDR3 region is CASSISAGTEAYEQYF. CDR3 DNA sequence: TGTGCCAGTAGTATATCGGCGGGGACCGAAGCCTACGAGCAGTACTTC.

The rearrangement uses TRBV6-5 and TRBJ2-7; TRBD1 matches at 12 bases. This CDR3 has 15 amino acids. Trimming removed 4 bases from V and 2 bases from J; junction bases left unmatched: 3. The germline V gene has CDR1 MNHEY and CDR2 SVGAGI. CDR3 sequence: CASSSRDRGPYEQYF. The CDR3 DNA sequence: TGTGCCAGCAGTTCGAGGGACAGGGGGCCCTACGAGCAGTACTTC.

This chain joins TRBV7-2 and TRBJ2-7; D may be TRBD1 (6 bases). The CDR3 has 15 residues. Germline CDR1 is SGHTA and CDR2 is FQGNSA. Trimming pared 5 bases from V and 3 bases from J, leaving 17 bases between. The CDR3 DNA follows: TGTGCCAGCAGCCGTCGGACAGATCCGTTCTACGAGCAGTACTTC. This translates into CASSRRTDPFYEQYF.

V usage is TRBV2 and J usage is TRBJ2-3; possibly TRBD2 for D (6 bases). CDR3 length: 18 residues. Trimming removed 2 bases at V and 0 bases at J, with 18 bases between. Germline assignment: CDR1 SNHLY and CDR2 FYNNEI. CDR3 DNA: TGTGCCAGCAGTGAAACACTAGCTCACACTTTGAGCACAGATACGCAGTATTTT. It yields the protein CASSETLAHTLSTDTQYF.

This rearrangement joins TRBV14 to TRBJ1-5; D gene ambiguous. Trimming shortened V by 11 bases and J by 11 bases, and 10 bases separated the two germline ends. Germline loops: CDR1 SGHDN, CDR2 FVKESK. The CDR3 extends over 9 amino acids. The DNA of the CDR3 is TGTGCCGGAAGGTTGGCCCAGCATTTT. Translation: CAGRLAQHF.

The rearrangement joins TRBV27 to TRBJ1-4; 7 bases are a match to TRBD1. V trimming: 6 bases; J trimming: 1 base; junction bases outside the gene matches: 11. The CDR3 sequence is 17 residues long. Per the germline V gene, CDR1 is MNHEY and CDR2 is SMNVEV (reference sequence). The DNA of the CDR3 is TGTGCCAGCAGACAGGGGCCCCCACGGAGAACTAATGAAAAACTGTTTTTT. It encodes CASRQGPPRRTNEKLFF.

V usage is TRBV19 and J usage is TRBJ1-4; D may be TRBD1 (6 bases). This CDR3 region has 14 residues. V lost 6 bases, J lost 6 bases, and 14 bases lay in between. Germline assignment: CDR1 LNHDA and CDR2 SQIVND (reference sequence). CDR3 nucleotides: TGTGCCAGTAGAGGACAAGGGGGAGATGAAAAACTGTTTTTT. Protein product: CASRGQGGDEKLFF.

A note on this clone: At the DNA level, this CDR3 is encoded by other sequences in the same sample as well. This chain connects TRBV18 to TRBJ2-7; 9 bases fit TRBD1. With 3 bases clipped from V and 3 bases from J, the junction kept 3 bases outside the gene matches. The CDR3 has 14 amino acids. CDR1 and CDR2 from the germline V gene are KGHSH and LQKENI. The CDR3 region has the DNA TGTGCCAGCTCACCCCGGGACAGGGTCTACGAGCAGTACTTC. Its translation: CASSPRDRVYEQYF.

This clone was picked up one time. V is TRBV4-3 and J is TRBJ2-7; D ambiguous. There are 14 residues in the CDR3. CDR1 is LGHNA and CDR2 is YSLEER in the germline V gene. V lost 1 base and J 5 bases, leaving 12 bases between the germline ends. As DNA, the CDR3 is TGCGCCAGCAGCCAAGTGAAAGCGTTCCACGAGCAGTACTTC. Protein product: CASSQVKAFHEQYF.

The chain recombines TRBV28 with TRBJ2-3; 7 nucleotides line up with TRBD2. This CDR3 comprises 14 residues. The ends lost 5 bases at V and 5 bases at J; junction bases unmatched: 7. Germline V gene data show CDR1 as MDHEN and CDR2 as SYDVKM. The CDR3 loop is CASSELGGQDTQYF. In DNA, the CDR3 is TGTGCCAGCAGTGAGCTGGGAGGGCAAGATACGCAGTATTTT.

CDR3 amino acids: CASSEEGSRWINTGELFF. CDR3 nucleotides: TGTGCCAGCAGTGAAGAGGGCAGTCGGTGGATTAACACCGGGGAGCTGTTTTTT. The genes are TRBV6-1 and TRBJ2-2; no clear D gene. CDR3 size: 18 residues. The ends were cut back, 1 base at V and 2 bases at J, with 17 bases in the middle. Germline CDR1 is MNHNS and CDR2 is SASEGT.

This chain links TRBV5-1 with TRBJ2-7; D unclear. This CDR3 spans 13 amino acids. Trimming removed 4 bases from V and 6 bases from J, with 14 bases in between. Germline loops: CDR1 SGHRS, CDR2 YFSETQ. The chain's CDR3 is CASSPSSGGEQYF. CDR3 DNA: TGCGCCAGCAGCCCATCCTCGGGCGGCGAGCAGTACTTC.

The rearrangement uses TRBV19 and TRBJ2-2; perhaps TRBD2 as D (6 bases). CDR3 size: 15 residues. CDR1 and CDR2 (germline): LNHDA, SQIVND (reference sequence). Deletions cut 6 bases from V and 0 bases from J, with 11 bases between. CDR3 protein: CASRPGLPNTGELFF. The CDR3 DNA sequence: TGTGCCAGTAGGCCCGGACTACCGAACACCGGGGAGCTGTTTTTT.

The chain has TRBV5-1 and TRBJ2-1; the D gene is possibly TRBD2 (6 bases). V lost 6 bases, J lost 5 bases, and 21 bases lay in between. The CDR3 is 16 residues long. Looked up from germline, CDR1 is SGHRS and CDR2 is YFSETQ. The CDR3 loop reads CASTLGRRSSDNEQFF. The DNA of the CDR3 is TGCGCCAGCACCCTTGGGAGGAGGTCCTCTGACAATGAGCAGTTCTTC.

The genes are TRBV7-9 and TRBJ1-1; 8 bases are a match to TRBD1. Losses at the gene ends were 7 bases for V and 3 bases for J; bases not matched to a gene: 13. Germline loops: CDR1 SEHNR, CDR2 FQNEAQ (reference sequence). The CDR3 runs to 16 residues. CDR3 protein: CASTNHRGSPYTEAFF. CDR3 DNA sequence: TGTGCCAGCACCAACCACAGGGGGTCCCCCTACACTGAAGCTTTCTTT.

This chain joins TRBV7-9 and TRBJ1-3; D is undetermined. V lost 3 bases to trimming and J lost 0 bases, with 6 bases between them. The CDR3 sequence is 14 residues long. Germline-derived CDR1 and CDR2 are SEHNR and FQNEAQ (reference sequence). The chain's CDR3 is CASSLANSGNTIYF. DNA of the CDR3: TGTGCCAGCAGCTTGGCCAACTCTGGAAACACCATATATTTT. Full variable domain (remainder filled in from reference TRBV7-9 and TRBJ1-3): DTGVSQNPRHKITKRGQNVTFRCDPISEHNRLYWYRQTLGQGPEFLTYFQNEAQLEKSRLLSDRFSAERPKGSFSTLEIQRTEQGDSAMYLCASSLANSGNTIYFGEGSWLTVV.

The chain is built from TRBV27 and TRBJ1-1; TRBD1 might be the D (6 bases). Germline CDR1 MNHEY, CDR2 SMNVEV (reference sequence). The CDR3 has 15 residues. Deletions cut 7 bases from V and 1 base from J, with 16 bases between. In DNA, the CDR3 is TGTGCCAGCAAACAGTATGGACAGCCGAACACTGAAGCTTTCTTT. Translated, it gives CASKQYGQPNTEAFF.

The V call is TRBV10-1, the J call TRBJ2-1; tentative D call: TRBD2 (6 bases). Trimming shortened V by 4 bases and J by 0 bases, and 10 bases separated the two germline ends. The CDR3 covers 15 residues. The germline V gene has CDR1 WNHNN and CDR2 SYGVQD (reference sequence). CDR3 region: CASSAGDSSYNEQFF. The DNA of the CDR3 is TGCGCCAGCAGTGCGGGGGATAGCTCCTACAATGAGCAGTTCTTC.

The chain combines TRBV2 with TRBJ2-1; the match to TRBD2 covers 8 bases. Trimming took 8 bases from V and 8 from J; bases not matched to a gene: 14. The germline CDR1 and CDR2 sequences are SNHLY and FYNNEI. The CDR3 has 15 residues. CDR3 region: CASQRGREARDEQFF. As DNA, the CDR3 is TGTGCCAGCCAACGCGGGCGGGAGGCCCGGGATGAGCAGTTCTTC.

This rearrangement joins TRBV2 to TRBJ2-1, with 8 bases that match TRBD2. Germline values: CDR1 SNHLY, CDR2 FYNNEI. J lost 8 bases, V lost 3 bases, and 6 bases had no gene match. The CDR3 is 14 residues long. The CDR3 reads CASSDREGLHEQFF. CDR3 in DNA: TGTGCCAGCAGTGACCGGGAGGGCTTACATGAGCAGTTCTTC.

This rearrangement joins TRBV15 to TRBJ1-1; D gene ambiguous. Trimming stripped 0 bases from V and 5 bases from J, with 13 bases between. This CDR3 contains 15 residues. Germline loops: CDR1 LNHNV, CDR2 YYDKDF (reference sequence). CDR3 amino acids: CATSRDWGTGTEAFF. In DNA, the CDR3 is TGTGCCACCAGCAGAGATTGGGGAACGGGGACTGAAGCTTTCTTT.

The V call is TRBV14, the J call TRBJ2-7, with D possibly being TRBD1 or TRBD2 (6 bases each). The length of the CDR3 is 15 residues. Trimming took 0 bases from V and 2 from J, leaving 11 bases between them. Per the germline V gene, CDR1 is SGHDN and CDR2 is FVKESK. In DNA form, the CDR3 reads TGTGCCAGCAGCCAAGAATGGGGGGCACCCTACGAGCAGTACTTC. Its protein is CASSQEWGAPYEQYF.

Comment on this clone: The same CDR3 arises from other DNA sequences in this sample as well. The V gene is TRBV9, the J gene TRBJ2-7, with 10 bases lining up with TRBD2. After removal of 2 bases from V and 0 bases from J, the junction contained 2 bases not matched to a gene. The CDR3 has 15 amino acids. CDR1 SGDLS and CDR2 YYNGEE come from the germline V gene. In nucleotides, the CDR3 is TGTGCCAGCAGCGTTGGACTAGCGGACTCCTACGAGCAGTACTTC. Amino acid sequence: CASSVGLADSYEQYF.

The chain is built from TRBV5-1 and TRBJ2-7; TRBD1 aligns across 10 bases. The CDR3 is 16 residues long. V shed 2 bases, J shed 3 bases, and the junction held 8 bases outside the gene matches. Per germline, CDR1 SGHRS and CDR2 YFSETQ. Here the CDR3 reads CASSFNRQGAHYEQYF. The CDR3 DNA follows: TGCGCCAGCAGCTTCAACCGACAGGGGGCCCACTACGAGCAGTACTTC.

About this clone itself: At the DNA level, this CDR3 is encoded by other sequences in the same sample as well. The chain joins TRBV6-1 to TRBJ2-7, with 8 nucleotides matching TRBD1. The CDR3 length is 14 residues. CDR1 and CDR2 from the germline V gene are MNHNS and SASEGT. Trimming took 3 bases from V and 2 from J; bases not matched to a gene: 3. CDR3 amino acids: CASSDGTGAYEQYF. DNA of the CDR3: TGTGCCAGCAGTGATGGGACAGGAGCCTACGAGCAGTACTTC.

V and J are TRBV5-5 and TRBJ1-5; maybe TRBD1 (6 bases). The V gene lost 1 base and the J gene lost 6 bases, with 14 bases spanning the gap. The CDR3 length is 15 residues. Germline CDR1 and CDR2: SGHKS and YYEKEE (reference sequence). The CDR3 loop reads CASSLWEGERQPQHF. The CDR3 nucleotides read TGTGCCAGCAGCTTGTGGGAGGGGGAGCGTCAGCCCCAGCATTTT.